These 25 T cell receptor beta chains originate from one sample sequenced in a study of T cells after yellow fever vaccination. TCRdb recomputed calls from the 5' RACE reads with MiXCR, one row per CDR3 protein. This sample yields around 310,000 distinct CDR3 sequences, of which about 4% are seen a single time; around 24% belongs to the top ten. The sample was PBMCs, taken 5 days after the yellow fever booster vaccination. The source is a man aged 18 to 29 who received the YFV17D yellow fever vaccine.

This clonotype occurred many times. The chain carries TRBV6-2 or TRBV6-3 and TRBJ2-5, with D perhaps TRBD1 (6 bases). This CDR3 region has 15 residues. V dropped 2 bases and J dropped 5 bases, with 15 bases sitting between them. The germline V gene has CDR1 MNHEY and CDR2 SVGEGT. This chain's CDR3 is CASSYELARGETQYF. DNA for the CDR3: TGTGCCAGCAGTTACGAATTAGCAAGGGGGGAGACCCAGTACTTC.

This clonotype came up a few times. V and J are TRBV27 and TRBJ2-1; 9 nucleotides align to TRBD2. CDR3 length: 15 residues. With 2 bases clipped from V and 7 bases from J, the junction kept 6 bases outside the gene matches. Germline values: CDR1 MNHEY, CDR2 SMNVEV (reference sequence). CDR3 coding DNA: TGTGCCAGCAGTTTACCAGCGGGGGGAGGGAATGAGCAGTTCTTC. Translated: CASSLPAGGGNEQFF.

This clonotype was counted only a few times. The J gene is TRBJ1-4, the V gene TRBV10-3; no clear D gene. V dropped 10 bases and J dropped 5 bases, with 17 bases sitting between them. There are 14 residues in the CDR3. The germline CDR1 and CDR2 sequences are ENHRY and SYGVKD. The CDR3 DNA reads TGTGCCACCTCCGGCAGGATAGAAAATGAAAAACTGTTTTTT. Translated: CATSGRIENEKLFF.

This clonotype was seen repeatedly, ten times or more. The chain has TRBV4-3 and TRBJ1-3, with D uncertain. Per the germline V gene, CDR1 is LGHNA and CDR2 is YSLEER. The CDR3 has 13 amino acids. V was clipped by 0 bases and J by 4 bases, with 4 bases between them. The CDR3 region has the DNA TGCGCCAGCAGCCAAGATTGGGGAAACACCATATATTTT. Translated: CASSQDWGNTIYF.

This clonotype was detected many times. This sequence joins TRBV4-2 and TRBJ1-2, with a weak D call TRBD1 (6 bases). V gave up 1 base and J gave up 3 bases, with 21 bases separating them. Germline CDR1 is LGHNA and CDR2 is YNFKEQ. The CDR3 runs to 18 residues. In nucleotides, the CDR3 is TGTGCCAGCAGCCAAGCCCGTCGGGGGCCAGCATGGCACTATGGCTACACCTTC. Residues: CASSQARRGPAWHYGYTF.

This clonotype has just a few counts. The rearrangement joins TRBV29-1 to TRBJ2-1; D unclear. V was clipped by 2 bases and J by 0 bases, with 8 bases between them. CDR1 SQVTM and CDR2 ANQGSEA come from the germline V gene. This CDR3 has 14 residues. CDR3 residues: CSVEKLPSYNEQFF. The CDR3 region has the DNA TGCAGCGTTGAAAAACTTCCCTCCTACAATGAGCAGTTCTTC.

V usage is TRBV5-1 and J usage is TRBJ2-7, with 9 bases identical to TRBD2. Per germline, CDR1 SGHRS and CDR2 YFSETQ. V was clipped by 0 bases and J by 6 bases; unmatched bases: 7. The CDR3 is 15 residues long. The CDR3 protein is CASSLVVAGVREQYF. The DNA of the CDR3 is TGCGCCAGCAGCTTGGTGGTAGCGGGGGTTCGCGAGCAGTACTTC.

This clonotype was recorded at least ten times. The V and J genes are TRBV5-1 and TRBJ2-7; D is possibly TRBD2 (6 bases). This CDR3 comprises 14 residues. CDR1 is SGHRS, CDR2 YFSETQ, per germline. V was shortened by 0 bases and J by 6 bases, with 13 bases between the two germline ends. The CDR3 reads CASSLGDEGGEQYF. CDR3 in DNA: TGCGCCAGCAGCTTGGGAGACGAGGGAGGCGAGCAGTACTTC.

This clonotype was seen a few times. V gene TRBV7-2 combines with J gene TRBJ2-3; TRBD2 matches at 15 bases. The trim removed 5 bases at V and 0 bases at J, leaving 6 bases unmatched. In germline, CDR1 is SGHTA, CDR2 FQGNSA. This CDR3 spans 18 amino acids. The DNA for the CDR3 is TGTGCCAGCAGCCCAGGGACTAGCGGGGGGCGTAGCACAGATACGCAGTATTTT. Translated: CASSPGTSGGRSTDTQYF.

This clonotype was detected many times. This CDR3 is CASSQDPTILNTGELFF. In DNA form, the CDR3 reads TGCGCCAGCAGCCAAGACCCGACTATCCTGAACACCGGGGAGCTGTTTTTT. The J gene is TRBJ2-2, the V gene TRBV4-3, with D maybe TRBD2 (5 bases). The V end lost 0 bases, the J end lost 1 base, and 12 bases lay between the germline ends. Germline V CDR1 and CDR2: LGHNA, YSLEER. The CDR3 is 17 amino acids.

This clonotype was found many times. The J gene is TRBJ1-1, the V gene TRBV29-1; no definite D call. V dropped 2 bases and J dropped 2 bases, with 6 bases sitting between them. The CDR3 extends over 12 amino acids. Per germline, CDR1 SQVTM and CDR2 ANQGSEA. The CDR3 loop reads CSVERGNTEAFF. The CDR3 region has the DNA TGCAGCGTTGAACGGGGAAACACTGAAGCTTTCTTT.

This clonotype was seen a few times. The chain is built from TRBV14 and TRBJ1-1; tentative D call: TRBD1 (6 bases). The germline V gene encodes CDR1 SGHDN and CDR2 FVKESK. The CDR3 totals 15 residues. Trimming shortened V by 4 bases and J by 6 bases, and 18 bases separated the two germline ends. Here the CDR3 reads CASSPRGGIDPEAFF. As DNA, the CDR3 is TGTGCCAGCAGCCCGCGAGGGGGAATCGATCCTGAAGCTTTCTTT.

This clonotype was counted only a few times. The junction departs from the called germline gene at one end, perhaps through a read error. The rearrangement uses TRBV13 and TRBJ2-1; D may be TRBD2 (6 bases). Germline lookup yields CDR1 PRHDT and CDR2 FYEKMQ (reference sequence). The CDR3 runs to 13 residues. CDR3 DNA: TGTGCCAGCAGCTCCCGGACTATCCCCGACGGGGTCTTC. Translation gives CASSSRTIPDGVF.

V and J are TRBV5-4 and TRBJ2-1; 7 bases align to TRBD1. The CDR3 covers 15 residues. Germline V gene lookup returns CDR1 SGHNT and CDR2 YYREEE (reference sequence). Trimming at V came to 5 bases and at J to 10 bases, leaving 15 bases not matched to a gene. In DNA, the CDR3 is TGTGCCAGCAGGTGGGACAGAATCGCCATAGGAGAGCAGTTCTTC. Translating gives CASRWDRIAIGEQFF.

The gene calls are TRBV10-2 and TRBJ1-2; tentatively, D is TRBD1 (6 bases). In germline, CDR1 is WSHSY, CDR2 SAAADI. V shed 7 bases and J shed 8 bases, with 23 bases lying between them. CDR3 length equals 15 residues. CDR3 nucleotides: TGCGCCAGCATGGGACTCGACAGGAGAGCTGCCGGCTACACCTTC. This gives the protein CASMGLDRRAAGYTF.

About this clonotype itself: It may be a read error: a sequence one base away is much more abundant. This sequence joins TRBV5-1 and TRBJ2-3; the match to TRBD2 covers 11 bases. The CDR3 consists of 16 residues. Germline V CDR1 and CDR2: SGHRS, YFSETQ. CDR3 amino acids: CAGSLGLAESTDTQYF. DNA for the CDR3: TGCGCCGGCAGCCTGGGACTAGCGGAGTCCACAGATACGCAGTATTTT.

This chain uses TRBV13 with TRBJ1-6; D might be TRBD1 (5 bases). The ends were cut back, 1 base at V and 7 bases at J, with 11 bases in the middle. CDR1 is PRHDT, CDR2 FYEKMQ, per germline (reference sequence). The CDR3 totals 15 residues. CDR3 coding DNA: TGTGCCAGCAGCTTAGCGGCAGGGCAAAATTCACCCCTCCACTTT. It encodes CASSLAAGQNSPLHF.

This CDR3 is CASNLAGQGKNQPQHF. DNA for the CDR3: TGTGCCAGCAATCTAGCGGGACAGGGGAAGAATCAGCCCCAGCATTTT. The rearrangement uses TRBV12-3 or TRBV12-4 and TRBJ1-5; the match to TRBD1 covers 10 bases. Germline trimming cut 7 bases from V and 4 bases from J; bases unmatched to any gene: 10. This CDR3 spans 16 amino acids.

This clonotype was counted a few times. The rearrangement links TRBV10-2 to TRBJ1-1; TRBD1 matches 9 bases. Germline trimming cut 7 bases from V and 6 bases from J; bases unmatched to any gene: 6. The CDR3 is 13 amino acids. CDR1 and CDR2 from the germline V gene are WSHSY and SAAADI. CDR3 sequence (DNA): TGCGCCAGCACGGACAGGGGACGGTCTGAAGCTTTCTTT. Translated: CASTDRGRSEAFF.

This clonotype has a handful of counts. This chain uses TRBV9 with TRBJ2-7; D gene ambiguous. The germline V and J ends were trimmed by 1 base and 2 bases, with 13 bases remaining between them. Germline V gene data show CDR1 as SGDLS and CDR2 as YYNGEE. CDR3 length: 15 amino acids. This CDR3 reads CASSVSSGLAYEQYF. The CDR3 coding sequence is TGTGCCAGCAGCGTAAGTTCGGGTTTAGCCTACGAGCAGTACTTC.

The chain is built from TRBV12-3 or TRBV12-4 and TRBJ2-2; 7 bases agree with TRBD2. This CDR3 spans 15 amino acids. The trim removed 3 bases at V and 8 bases at J, leaving 9 bases unmatched. As DNA, the CDR3 is TGTGCCAGCAGTTTGACTAGCAATGGTGCAGGGGAGCTGTTTTTT. Translation gives CASSLTSNGAGELFF.

This clonotype has only a few counts. J is TRBJ2-4 and V is TRBV10-2, with D uncertain. The germline gives CDR1 WSHSY, CDR2 SAAADI. There are 14 residues in the CDR3. V lost 6 bases and J lost 0, with 9 bases in between. CDR3 in amino acids: CASSSHVAKNIQYF. As DNA, the CDR3 is TGCGCCAGCAGCTCACATGTAGCCAAAAACATTCAGTACTTC.

This clonotype was seen repeatedly, ten times or more. The chain links TRBV18 to TRBJ2-7; 12 bases fit TRBD2. Germline V gives CDR1 KGHSH, CDR2 LQKENI. J was trimmed by 7 bases and V by 3 bases; bases with no gene match: 10. This CDR3 has 16 amino acids. The CDR3 reads CASSPITSGRTGEQYF. CDR3 DNA: TGTGCCAGCTCACCGATAACTAGCGGGAGGACGGGGGAGCAGTACTTC. The full variable domain, its missing parts supplied by reference TRBV18 and TRBJ2-7, is NAGVMQNPRHLVRRRGQEARLRCSPMKGHSHVYWYRQLPEEGLKFMVYLQKENIIDESGMPKERFSAEFPKEGPSILRIQQVVRGDSAAYFCASSPITSGRTGEQYFGPGTRLTVT.

This clonotype turned up a few times. V gene TRBV7-9 combines with J gene TRBJ2-2; 10 bases are a match to TRBD1. The CDR3 has 15 amino acids. Trimming removed 5 bases from V and 5 bases from J; junction bases left unmatched: 5. CDR1 and CDR2 (germline): SEHNR, FQNEAQ (reference sequence). CDR3 in DNA: TGTGCCAGCAGCGCAGGACAGGGGGAGACCGGGGAGCTGTTTTTT. Protein: CASSAGQGETGELFF.

This clonotype was recorded at least ten times. The chain combines TRBV6-1 with TRBJ1-5, with D possibly being TRBD1 (6 bases). Germline CDR1 and CDR2: MNHNS and SASEGT. The CDR3 loop spans 16 amino acids. The V end lost 3 bases, the J end lost 5 bases, and 17 bases lay between the germline ends. This CDR3 is CASSDLGGSSDQPQHF. The DNA for the CDR3 is TGTGCCAGCAGTGATCTGGGGGGCAGCTCAGATCAGCCCCAGCATTTT.